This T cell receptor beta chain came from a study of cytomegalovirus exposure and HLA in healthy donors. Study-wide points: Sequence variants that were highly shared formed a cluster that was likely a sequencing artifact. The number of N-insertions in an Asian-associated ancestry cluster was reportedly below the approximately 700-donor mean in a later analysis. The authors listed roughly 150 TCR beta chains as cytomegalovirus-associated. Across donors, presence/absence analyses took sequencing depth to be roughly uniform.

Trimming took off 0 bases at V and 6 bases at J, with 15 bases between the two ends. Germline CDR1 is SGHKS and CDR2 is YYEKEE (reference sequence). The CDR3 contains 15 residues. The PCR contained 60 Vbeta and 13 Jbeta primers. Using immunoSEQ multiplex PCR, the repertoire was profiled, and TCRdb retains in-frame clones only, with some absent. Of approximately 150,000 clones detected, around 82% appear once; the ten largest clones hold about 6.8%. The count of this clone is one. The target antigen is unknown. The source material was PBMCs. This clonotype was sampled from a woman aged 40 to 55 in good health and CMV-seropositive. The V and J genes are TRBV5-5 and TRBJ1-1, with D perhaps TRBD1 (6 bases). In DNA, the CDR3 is TGTGCCAGCAGCTTGGGCCCTCTTGGGACATCTGAAGCTTTCTTT. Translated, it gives CASSLGPLGTSEAFF.